This paragraph covers one T cell receptor beta chain sequence. Its cognate antigen is unknown. This record belongs to a study of T cells in Graves' hyperthyroidism and ophthalmopathy. The V segment lost 2 bases and the J segment 6 bases; nucleotides outside the gene matches: 9. The CDR3 sequence is 16 residues long. Germline CDR1 MGHRA, CDR2 YSYEKL. The investigators amplified TCR beta CDR3 regions from RNA transcripts. The TCR CDR3 first-round RT-PCR relied on the HTBI primer set. Using its own MiXCR run on the multiplex PCR reads, TCRdb lists one record per CDR3 protein. The top ten clones hold 5.5% to 7.5% of a sample with a few hundred thousand distinct CDR3 sequences, more than 11% of them seen once. Regarding the study as a whole: In blood, most of the thyroid clonotypes expanded above 0.001 were also present.

Those patients with uncontrolled infection, other autoimmune disease, pregnancy or lactation were excluded. Diagnosis relied on clinical symptoms, serum thyroxine and TRAb, thyroid ultrasound and orbital computed tomography. The blood sample predates any ophthalmopathy symptoms, coming from first hyperthyroidism diagnosis. Sequenced material: blood. The TCR comes from a woman aged 30 to 39 with Graves' hyperthyroidism that later progressed to Graves' ophthalmopathy. The chain carries TRBV4-1 and TRBJ2-3; 9 nucleotides line up with TRBD1. CDR3 loop: CASSQRGTGRADTQYF. The CDR3, as DNA: TGCGCCAGCAGCCAAAGGGGGACAGGGCGGGCGGATACGCAGTATTTT.